This T cell receptor (beta chain) was documented in a study of shared T cell receptors in the human thymus. This CDR3 comprises 17 residues. With V trimmed by 5 bases and J by 6 bases, 12 bases remained unmatched. Per the germline V gene, CDR1 is SGHTA and CDR2 is FQGNSA. This clone was seen more than once but under ten times. Here immunoSEQ multiplex PCR was the method, and the copy in TCRdb shows in-frame clones only, minus some. The sample contains 700,000 or so clones, 70% to 90% of which appear only once. This sample was shared with a second study, whose subject was human thymus T cells. From that second work: Healthy Finnish infants undergoing corrective surgery for congenital heart defects were used as donors. Resected material from corrective heart surgery provided the thymus tissue analysed.

The V and J genes are TRBV7-2 and TRBJ2-1, with 11 bases fitting TRBD2. The sequence was obtained from a girl in the first two years of life with a congenital heart defect. Sequencing was done on a sample of thymocytes. The CDR3 here is CASSLPDVAGGSNEQFF. The CDR3 coding sequence is TGTGCCAGCAGCCTCCCTGATGTAGCGGGGGGGTCCAATGAGCAGTTCTTC.